The sample holds many counts of the clone carrying this T cell receptor beta chain. Its antigen is not known. Trimming shortened V by 5 bases and J by 3 bases, and 19 bases separated the two germline ends. CDR3 length: 16 residues. Germline V lookup: CDR1 SGHVS, CDR2 FNYEAQ. The sample belongs to a study of T cell repertoires in cytomegalovirus infection. Study information: CMV infection together with matching HLA type was indicated by public TCR beta signatures. General observations from the study: Carriage of CMV together with the relevant HLA was identifiable through cumulative public TCR beta family frequency. CMV-specific TCR beta clonotypes restricted by HLA-C dominated the ex vivo response.

A single record per CDR3 protein comes from TCRdb applying MiXCR to the reads. The sample has roughly 630,000 distinct CDR3 sequences; 24% are singletons. The sequence came from a human donor in good health (CMV status not recorded). Some clones in this sample may be carry-over from other donors' samples. Sequencing was done on a sample of CD8+ T cells from PBMCs. The chain employs TRBV7-6 and TRBJ1-1, with D uncertain. CDR3 DNA: TGTGCCAGCAGCCAAAGGACCGCGGGTCTAGACACTGAAGCTTTCTTT. It specifies CASSQRTAGLDTEAFF.